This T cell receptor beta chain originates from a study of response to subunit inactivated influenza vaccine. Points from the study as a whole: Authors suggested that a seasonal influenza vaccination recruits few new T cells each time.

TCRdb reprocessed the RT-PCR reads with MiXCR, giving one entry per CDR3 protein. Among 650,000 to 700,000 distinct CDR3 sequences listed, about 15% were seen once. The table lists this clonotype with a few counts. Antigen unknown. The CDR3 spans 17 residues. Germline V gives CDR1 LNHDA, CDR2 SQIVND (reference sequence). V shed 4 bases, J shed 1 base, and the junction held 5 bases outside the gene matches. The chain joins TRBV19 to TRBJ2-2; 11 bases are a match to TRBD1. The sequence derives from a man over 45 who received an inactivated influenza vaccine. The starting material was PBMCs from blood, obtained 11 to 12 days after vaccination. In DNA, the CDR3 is TGTGCCAGTAGTAAGAGGACAGGGGGCGAGAACACCGGGGAGCTGTTTTTT. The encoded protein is CASSKRTGGENTGELFF.